Below are 12 T cell receptor beta chains sequenced from a single sample in a study of molecular identifiers for immune sequencing clone quantification. TCRdb passed the PCR reads through MiXCR, listing each CDR3 protein once. The repertoire consists of about 640,000 distinct CDR3 sequences, with just under 20% occurring once and the leading ten covering about 0.9%. Sequenced sample: naive CD8+ T cells from blood, with Jurkat cell RNA spiked in. Subset meaning: FACS-sorted CD8+CD4-CCR7+CD45RA+ naive T cells. These receptors were obtained from a human donor in good health. Some libraries in this study had Jurkat cell RNA spiked in.

This clonotype was observed many times. The chain carries TRBV6-5 and TRBJ1-5; D unresolved. CDR1 is MNHEY, CDR2 SVGAGI, per germline. The CDR3 contains 13 residues. V gave up 11 bases and J gave up 4 bases, with 15 bases separating them. The CDR3 coding sequence is TGTGCCTCTAAGCAGTCCAGAAATCAGCCCCAGCATTTT. Its translation: CASKQSRNQPQHF.

The chain is built from TRBV7-9 and TRBJ2-7, with TRBD1 identical over 7 bases. This CDR3 has 14 amino acids. The germline V gene has CDR1 SEHNR and CDR2 FQNEAQ (reference sequence). Germline trimming cut 4 bases from V and 2 bases from J; bases unmatched to any gene: 5. The CDR3: CASSSQGDTYEQYF. The CDR3 DNA reads as TGTGCCAGCAGCTCTCAGGGGGACACCTACGAGCAGTACTTC.

The DNA for the CDR3 is TGTGCCAGCAATGGCCAAAACACCGGGGAGCTGTTTTTT. Protein: CASNGQNTGELFF. This chain joins TRBV7-9 and TRBJ2-2; D unclear. The CDR3 sequence is 13 residues long. The V and J ends lost 7 bases and 2 bases respectively, with 8 bases between them. The germline V gene has CDR1 SEHNR and CDR2 FQNEAQ (reference sequence).

This clonotype has a count of ten or more. The chain recombines TRBV7-9 with TRBJ2-3; 12 bases align to TRBD2. Germline V lookup: CDR1 SEHNR, CDR2 FQNEAQ (reference sequence). The CDR3 sequence is 16 residues long. J gave up 4 bases and V 2 bases, and 4 bases lay outside the gene matches. The CDR3 loop reads CASSLSTSGRADTQYF. CDR3 in DNA: TGTGCCAGCAGCTTATCGACTAGCGGGAGAGCAGATACGCAGTATTTT.

This clonotype was seen ten or more times. This chain uses TRBV21-1 with TRBJ1-5; whether TRBD1, the table's D call, matches the DNA was not checked. TRBV21-1 is a pseudogene locus. The length of the CDR3 is 12 residues. In DNA form, the CDR3 reads TGTGCCAGCAGCACTTCAGGGGGCTTTCAGCATTTT. Translation: CASSTSGGFQHF.

Points on this clonotype: This could be a read error, since a much larger clone is one nucleotide away. The rearrangement links TRBV4-1 to TRBJ1-2; tentative D call: TRBD1 (6 bases). Germline CDR1 MGHRA, CDR2 YSYEKL. This CDR3 region has 18 residues. The CDR3 sequence is CASNQEIKVYRVNYGYTF. The CDR3 bases are TGCGCCAGCAACCAAGAAATTAAGGTGTACAGGGTTAACTATGGCTACACCTTC.

This clonotype was found once. The V and J genes are TRBV28 and TRBJ1-2; no clear D. This CDR3 contains 16 residues. Germline loops: CDR1 MDHEN, CDR2 SYDVKM. V gave up 1 base and J gave up 3 bases, with 15 bases separating them. CDR3 nucleotide sequence: TGTGCCAGCAGTTTATATCGGGATGCCGCCTACTATGGCTACACCTTC. Its translation is CASSLYRDAAYYGYTF.

This clonotype showed up just a few times. The gene calls are TRBV15 and TRBJ2-1; D possibly matches TRBD1 or TRBD2 (5 bases each). Trimming cost V 4 bases and J 0 bases, with 10 bases left between them. This CDR3 spans 15 amino acids. Germline CDR1 and CDR2: LNHNV and YYDKDF (reference sequence). This CDR3 is CATSTAGSSYNEQFF. DNA for the CDR3: TGTGCCACCAGCACCGCAGGGAGCTCCTACAATGAGCAGTTCTTC.

This clonotype was picked up many times. The CDR3 loop reads CASSFTGRNQPQHF. DNA for the CDR3: TGTGCCAGCAGTTTCACAGGGAGAAATCAGCCCCAGCATTTT. The chain joins TRBV28 to TRBJ1-5; D perhaps matches TRBD1 (6 bases). This CDR3 has 14 residues. Deletions cut 3 bases from V and 4 bases from J, with 10 bases between. Germline-derived CDR1 and CDR2 are MDHEN and SYDVKM.

The sample holds many counts of this clonotype. CDR3 protein: CASSIAGVTDTQYF. CDR3 bases: TGTGCCAGCAGCATAGCGGGAGTCACAGATACGCAGTATTTT. V is TRBV6-2 or TRBV6-3 and J is TRBJ2-3; 9 bases are a match to TRBD2. V lost 6 bases and J lost 2; bases outside the gene matches: 3. The germline V gene has CDR1 MNHEY and CDR2 SVGEGT. This CDR3 region has 14 residues.

This clonotype has a handful of counts. This may arise from a read error, as a much more abundant clone is one base away. The CDR3 bases are TGTGCCAGCAGCCCAAACACGGACAGATCTGGAAACGCCATATATTTT. This sequence encodes CASSPNTDRSGNAIYF. The chain carries TRBV7-9 and TRBJ1-3, with D tentatively TRBD1 (6 bases). The length of the CDR3 is 16 residues. CDR1 is SEHNR, CDR2 FQNEAQ, per germline (reference sequence). Complete variable domain (other parts from reference TRBV7-9 and TRBJ1-3): DTGVSQNPRHKITKRGQNVTFRCDPISEHNRLYWYRQTLGQGPEFLTYFQNEAQLEKSRLLSDRFSAERPKGSFSTLEIQRTEQGDSAMYLCASSPNTDRSGNAIYFGEGSWLTVV.

V is TRBV10-3 and J is TRBJ1-1; D is undetermined. Germline V gene lookup returns CDR1 ENHRY and CDR2 SYGVKD. V was clipped by 6 bases and J by 3 bases, with 11 bases between them. The CDR3 sequence is 13 residues long. The CDR3 region is CAIRFTVDTEAFF. The CDR3 DNA sequence: TGTGCCATCAGGTTTACAGTGGACACTGAAGCTTTCTTT.